This T cell receptor (beta chain) was found in a study of shared clonotypes between healthy human individuals. Positively selected for CCR7, the CD45RO-negative cells used as naive CD8 cells excluded terminally differentiated effector memory CD45RA+ cells. Whole-study results and caveats: Against clonotypes common to all four donors, non-shared ones had lower generation probabilities.

Trimming took 0 bases from V and 7 from J, leaving 9 bases between them. CDR1 SNHLY and CDR2 FYNNEI come from the germline V gene. The CDR3 is made up of 13 amino acids. Remarks on this clone: Its antigen remains unknown.

TCRdb's table, derived via immunoSEQ multiplex PCR, lists solely in-frame clones and lacks some. The sample shows approximately 2,200,000 clones, 85% to 95% of them seen only once. This TCR derives from a man aged 18 to 30 in good health. Some clones in this sample may be carry-over from other donors' samples. The sequenced sample was naive CD8+ T cells from PBMCs. V gene TRBV2 combines with J gene TRBJ1-1; D gene uncertain. The CDR3 bases are TGTGCCAGCAGTGAAGCGGGGAGCGGTGAAGCTTTCTTT. Translating it yields CASSEAGSGEAFF.